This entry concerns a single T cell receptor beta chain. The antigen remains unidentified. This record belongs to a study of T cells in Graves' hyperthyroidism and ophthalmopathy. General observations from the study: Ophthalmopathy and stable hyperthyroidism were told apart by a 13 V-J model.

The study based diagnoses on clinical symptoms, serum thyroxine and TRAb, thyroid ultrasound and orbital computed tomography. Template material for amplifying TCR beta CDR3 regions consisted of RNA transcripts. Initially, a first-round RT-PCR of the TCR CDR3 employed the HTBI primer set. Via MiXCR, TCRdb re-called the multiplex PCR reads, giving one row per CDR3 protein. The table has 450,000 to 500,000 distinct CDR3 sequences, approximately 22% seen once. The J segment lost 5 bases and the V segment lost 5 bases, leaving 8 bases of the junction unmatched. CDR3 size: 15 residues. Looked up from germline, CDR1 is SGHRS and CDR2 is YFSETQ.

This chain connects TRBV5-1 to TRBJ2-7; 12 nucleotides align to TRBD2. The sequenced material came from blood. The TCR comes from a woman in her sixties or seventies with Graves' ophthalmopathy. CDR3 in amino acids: CASREGLAGINEQYF. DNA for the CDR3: TGCGCCAGCAGGGAGGGACTAGCGGGCATAAACGAGCAGTACTTC.